This T cell receptor (beta chain) comes out of a study of vaccination effects on CD4 cells after COVID-19. Antigen-specific CD4+ T cells expanded by the ViraFEST assay with viral peptide pools were then sequenced. Once cultured for 9 to 11 days, the cells underwent separation to obtain CD4+ T cells. All participants had two doses of either the BNT162b2 or mRNA-1273 vaccine. Comment on this clone: The antigen is unknown.

With 6 bases removed from V and 6 bases from J, the gap between germline ends came to 14 bases. The CDR3 extends over 13 amino acids. TCRdb keeps only in-frame clones here, not all; method: immunoSEQ multiplex PCR. This table has about 46,000 clones, about 76% appearing once. The clonotype originates from a human donor who received a COVID-19 vaccine. The sample in question was CD4+ T cells from PBMCs cultured with HCoV-OC43 spike peptides, obtained after COVID-19 vaccination. The subset denotes: HCoV-OC43 spike overlapping peptide pool stimulation. V usage is TRBV12-3 or TRBV12-4 and J usage is TRBJ1-2; D unresolved. DNA for the CDR3: TGTGCCAGCAGCCCTGCGGGCCCTCATGGCTACACCTTC. It translates to CASSPAGPHGYTF.